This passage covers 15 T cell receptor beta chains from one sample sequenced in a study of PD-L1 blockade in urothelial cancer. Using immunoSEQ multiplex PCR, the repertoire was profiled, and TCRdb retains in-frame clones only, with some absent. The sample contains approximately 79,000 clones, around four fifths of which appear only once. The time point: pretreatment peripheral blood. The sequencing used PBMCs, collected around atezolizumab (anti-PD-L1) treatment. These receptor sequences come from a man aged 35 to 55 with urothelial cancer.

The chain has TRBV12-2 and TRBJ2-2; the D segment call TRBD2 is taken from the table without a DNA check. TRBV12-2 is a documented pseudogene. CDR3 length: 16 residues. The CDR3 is CASRLYWRGNTGELFF. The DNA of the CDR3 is TGTGCAAGTCGCTTATATTGGCGGGGGAACACCGGGGAGCTGTTTTTT.

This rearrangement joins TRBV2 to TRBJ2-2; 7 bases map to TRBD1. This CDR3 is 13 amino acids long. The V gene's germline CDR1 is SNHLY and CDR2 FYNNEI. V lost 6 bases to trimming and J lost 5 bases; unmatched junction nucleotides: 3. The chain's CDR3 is CASRDRWTGELFF. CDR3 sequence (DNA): TGTGCCAGCAGGGACAGGTGGACCGGGGAGCTGTTTTTT.

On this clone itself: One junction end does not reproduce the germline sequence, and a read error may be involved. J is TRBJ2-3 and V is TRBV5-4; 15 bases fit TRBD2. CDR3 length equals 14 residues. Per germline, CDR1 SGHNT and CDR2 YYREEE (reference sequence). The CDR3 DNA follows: TGTGCCAGCAGCCCCGGGACTAGCGGGAGGCCGCAGAATTTT. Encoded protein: CASSPGTSGRPQNF.

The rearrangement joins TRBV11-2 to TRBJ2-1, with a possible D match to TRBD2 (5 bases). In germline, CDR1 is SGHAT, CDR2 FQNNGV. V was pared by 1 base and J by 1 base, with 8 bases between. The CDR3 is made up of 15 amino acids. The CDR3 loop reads CASSLAGSSYNEQFF. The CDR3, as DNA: TGTGCCAGCAGCTTAGCGGGGAGTTCCTACAATGAGCAGTTCTTC.

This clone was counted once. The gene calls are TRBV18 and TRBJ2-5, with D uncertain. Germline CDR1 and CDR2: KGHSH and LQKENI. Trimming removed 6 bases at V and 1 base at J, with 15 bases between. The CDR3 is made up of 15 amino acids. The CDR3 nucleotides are TGTGCCAGCTCGCCTGGAAGACACCCCCAAGAGACCCAGTACTTC. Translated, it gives CASSPGRHPQETQYF.

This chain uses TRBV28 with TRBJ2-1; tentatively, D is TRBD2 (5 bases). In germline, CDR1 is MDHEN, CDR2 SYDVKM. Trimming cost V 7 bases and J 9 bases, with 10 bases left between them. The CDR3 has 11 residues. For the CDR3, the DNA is TGTGCCAGCACGTATCGGGGTGAGCAGTTCTTC. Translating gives CASTYRGEQFF.

The chain's CDR3 is CASSISSSGGAYNEQFF. The DNA for the CDR3 is TGTGCCAGTAGTATCTCGTCTAGCGGGGGAGCCTACAATGAGCAGTTCTTC. The chain couples TRBV19 to TRBJ2-1; TRBD2 agrees at 10 bases. Trimming at V came to 3 bases and at J to 2 bases, leaving 7 bases not matched to a gene. Germline CDR1 and CDR2: LNHDA and SQIVND (reference sequence). The CDR3 runs to 17 residues.

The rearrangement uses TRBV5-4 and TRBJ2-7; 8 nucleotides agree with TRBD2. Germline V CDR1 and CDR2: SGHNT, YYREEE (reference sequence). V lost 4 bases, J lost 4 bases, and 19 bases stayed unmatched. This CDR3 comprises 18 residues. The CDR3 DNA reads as TGTGCCAGCAGCCCCATGGGGCTAGCGGGTGCCCGGGGGTACGAGCAGTACTTC. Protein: CASSPMGLAGARGYEQYF. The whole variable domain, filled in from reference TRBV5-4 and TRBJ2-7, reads ETGVTQSPTHLIKTRGQQVTLRCSSQSGHNTVSWYQQALGQGPQFIFQYYREEENGRGNFPPRFSGLQFPNYSSELNVNALELDDSALYLCASSPMGLAGARGYEQYFGPGTRLTVT.

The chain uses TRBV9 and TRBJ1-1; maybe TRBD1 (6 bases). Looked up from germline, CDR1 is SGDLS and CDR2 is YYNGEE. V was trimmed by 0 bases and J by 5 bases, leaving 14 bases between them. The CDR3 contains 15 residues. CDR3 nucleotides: TGTGCCAGCAGCGTAGGGGGCAGGGGATGGACTGAAGCTTTCTTT. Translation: CASSVGGRGWTEAFF.

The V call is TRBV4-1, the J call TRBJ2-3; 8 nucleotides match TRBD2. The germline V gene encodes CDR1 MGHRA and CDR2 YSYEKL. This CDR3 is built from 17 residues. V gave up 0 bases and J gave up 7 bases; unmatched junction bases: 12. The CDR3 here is CASSQEARGGRTHTQYF. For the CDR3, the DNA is TGCGCCAGCAGCCAAGAGGCCCGGGGCGGGAGGACGCATACGCAGTATTTT.

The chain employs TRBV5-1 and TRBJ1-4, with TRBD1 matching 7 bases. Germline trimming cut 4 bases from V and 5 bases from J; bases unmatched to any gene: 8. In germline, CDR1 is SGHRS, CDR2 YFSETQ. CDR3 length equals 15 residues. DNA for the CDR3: TGCGCCAGCAGCACCGACAGGGCAGAAAATGAAAAACTGTTTTTT. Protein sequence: CASSTDRAENEKLFF.

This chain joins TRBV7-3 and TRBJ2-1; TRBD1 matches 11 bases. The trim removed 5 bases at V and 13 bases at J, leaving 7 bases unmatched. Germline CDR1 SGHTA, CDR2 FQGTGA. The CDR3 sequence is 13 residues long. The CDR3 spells CASSRYGQGAQFF. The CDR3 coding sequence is TGTGCCAGCAGCCGCTATGGACAGGGGGCACAGTTCTTC.

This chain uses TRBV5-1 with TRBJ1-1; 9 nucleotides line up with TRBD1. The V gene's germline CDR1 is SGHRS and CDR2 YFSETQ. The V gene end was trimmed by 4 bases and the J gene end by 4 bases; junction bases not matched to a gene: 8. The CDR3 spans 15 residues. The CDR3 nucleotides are TGCGCCAGCAGCCATGAAACAGGGGGCGGCACTGAAGCTTTCTTT. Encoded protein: CASSHETGGGTEAFF. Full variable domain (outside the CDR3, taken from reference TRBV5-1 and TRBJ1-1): KAGVTQTPRYLIKTRGQQVTLSCSPISGHRSVSWYQQTPGQGLQFLFEYFSETQRNKGNFPGRFSGRQFSNSRSEMNVSTLELGDSALYLCASSHETGGGTEAFFGQGTRLTVV.

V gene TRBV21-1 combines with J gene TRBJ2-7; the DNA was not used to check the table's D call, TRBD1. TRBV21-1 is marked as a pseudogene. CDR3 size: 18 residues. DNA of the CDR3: TGTGCCAGCAGCAAACTCATCGGACAGGGTAAAAGCTCCTACGAGCAGTACTTC. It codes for CASSKLIGQGKSSYEQYF.

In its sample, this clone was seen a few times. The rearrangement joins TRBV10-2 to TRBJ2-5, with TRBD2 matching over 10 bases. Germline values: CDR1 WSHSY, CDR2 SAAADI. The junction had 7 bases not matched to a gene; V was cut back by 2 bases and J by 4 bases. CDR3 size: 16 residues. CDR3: CASSEEVAGGGETQYF. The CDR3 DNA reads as TGCGCCAGCAGTGAGGAGGTAGCGGGAGGAGGAGAGACCCAGTACTTC.